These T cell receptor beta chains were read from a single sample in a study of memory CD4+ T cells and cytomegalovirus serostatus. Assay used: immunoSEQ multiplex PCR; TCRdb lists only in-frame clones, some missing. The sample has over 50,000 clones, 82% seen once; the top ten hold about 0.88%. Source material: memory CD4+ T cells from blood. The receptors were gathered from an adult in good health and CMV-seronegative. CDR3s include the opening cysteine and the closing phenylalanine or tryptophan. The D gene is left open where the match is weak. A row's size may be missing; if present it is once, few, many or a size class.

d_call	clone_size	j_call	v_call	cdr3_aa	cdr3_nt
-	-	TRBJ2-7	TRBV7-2	CASSLSGSYYEQYF	TGTGCCAGCAGCTTATCCGGGAGCTACTACGAGCAGTACTTC
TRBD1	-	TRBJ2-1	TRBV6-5	CASSSRTGAFNEQFF	TGTGCCAGCAGTTCTCGGACAGGGGCGTTCAATGAGCAGTTCTTC
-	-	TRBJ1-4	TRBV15	CATSIGSGEKLFF	TGTGCCACCAGCATAGGTTCGGGCGAAAAACTGTTTTTT
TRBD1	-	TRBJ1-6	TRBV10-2	CASRQGVYNSPLHF	TGCGCCAGCAGACAGGGGGTATATAATTCACCCCTCCACTTT
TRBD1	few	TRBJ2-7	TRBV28	CASSQTGFEQYF	TGTGCCAGCAGCCAGACAGGGTTCGAGCAGTACTTC
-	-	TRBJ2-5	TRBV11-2	CASSLRTPGAVQETQYF	TGTGCCAGCAGCCTTAGGACCCCGGGAGCCGTCCAGGAGACCCAGTACTTC
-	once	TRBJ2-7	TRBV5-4	CASRMGTSGDEQYF	TGTGCCAGCAGAATGGGGACTTCAGGAGACGAGCAGTACTTC
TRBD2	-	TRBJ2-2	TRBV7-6	CASSLVAGGANTGELFF	TGTGCCAGCAGCTTAGTAGCGGGGGGTGCGAACACCGGGGAGCTGTTTTTT
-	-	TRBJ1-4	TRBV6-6	CASRDTKATNEKLFF	TGTGCCAGCAGAGACACCAAGGCAACTAATGAAAAACTGTTTTTT
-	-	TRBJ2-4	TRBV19	CASSIGGFDGSKNIQYF	TGTGCCAGTAGTATTGGGGGCTTTGATGGATCCAAAAACATTCAGTACTTC
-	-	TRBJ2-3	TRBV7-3	CASSLTRSTDTQYF	TGTGCCAGCAGCTTAACGCGGTCCACAGATACGCAGTATTTT
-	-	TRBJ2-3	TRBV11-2	CASSLGYGGTQYF	TGTGCCAGCAGCTTAGGGTACGGGGGAACGCAGTATTTT
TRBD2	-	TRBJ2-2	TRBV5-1	CASSPSGTKTGELFF	TGCGCCAGCAGCCCTAGCGGGACAAAAACCGGGGAGCTGTTTTTT
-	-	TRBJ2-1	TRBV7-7	CASSLQGSYEQFF	TGTGCCAGCAGCTTACAGGGTAGTTATGAGCAGTTCTTC
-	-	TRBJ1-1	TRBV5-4	CASSLVGTFEAFF	TGTGCCAGCAGCTTGGTAGGGACATTTGAAGCTTTCTTT
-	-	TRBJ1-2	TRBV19	CASSVGPTLYGYTF	TGTGCCTCCTCGGTCGGCCCTACACTCTATGGCTACACCTTC
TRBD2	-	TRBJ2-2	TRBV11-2	CASSRTGRGGRTGGELFF	TGTGCCAGCAGCCGTACAGGGCGCGGGGGGCGTACAGGGGGGGAGCTGTTTTTT
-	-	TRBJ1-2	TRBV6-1	CASSEQSPTLGYGYTF	TGTGCCAGCAGTGAACAGAGCCCTACCCTAGGCTATGGCTACACCTTC
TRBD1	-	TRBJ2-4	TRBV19	CASSMQGQSFLAKNIQYF	TGTGCCAGTAGCATGCAGGGACAGAGTTTTTTAGCCAAAAACATTCAGTACTTC
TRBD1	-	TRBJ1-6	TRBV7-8	CASSSATGGRSPLHF	TGTGCCAGCAGCTCCGCGACAGGGGGCAGGTCACCCCTCCACTTT
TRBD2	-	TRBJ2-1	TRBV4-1	CASSQDPSGGSYNEQFF	TGCGCCAGCAGCCAAGATCCATCCGGGGGGTCCTACAATGAGCAGTTCTTC
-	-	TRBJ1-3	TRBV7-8	CASRSPTRLASGNTIYF	TGTGCCAGCAGGTCACCCACACGTCTAGCCTCTGGAAACACCATATATTTT
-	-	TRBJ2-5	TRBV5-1	CASSQTGRGGAETQYF	TGCGCCAGCAGCCAGACCGGACGGGGCGGGGCAGAGACCCAGTACTTC
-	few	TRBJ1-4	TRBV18	CASSPGGEKLFF	TGTGCCAGCTCCCCCGGAGGGGAAAAACTGTTTTTT
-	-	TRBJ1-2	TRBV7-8	CASSASTGPLGYGYTF	TGTGCCAGCAGCGCGAGTACGGGCCCCTTGGGCTATGGCTACACCTTC
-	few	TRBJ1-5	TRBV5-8	CASSLWNQPQHF	TGTGCCAGCAGCTTATGGAATCAGCCCCAGCATTTT
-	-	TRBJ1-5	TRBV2	CASSEGPHQPQHF	TGTGCCAGCAGCGAGGGACCCCATCAGCCCCAGCATTTT
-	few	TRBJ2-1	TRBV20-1	CQTEREQFF	TGTCAAACCGAGAGGGAGCAGTTCTTC
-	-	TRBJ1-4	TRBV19	CASSISWPEGNEKLFF	TGTGCCAGTAGTATATCGTGGCCAGAGGGTAATGAAAAACTGTTTTTT
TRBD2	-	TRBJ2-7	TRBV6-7	CANPGGGLIGGEQYF	TGTGCCAACCCTGGGGGGGGACTAATCGGCGGCGAGCAGTACTTC
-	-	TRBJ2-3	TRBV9	CASSVDGDQDTQYF	TGTGCCAGCAGCGTAGACGGGGACCAAGATACGCAGTATTTT
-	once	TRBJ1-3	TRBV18	CASSRNTGPGNTIYF	TGTGCCAGCTCACGAAACACGGGACCTGGAAACACCATATATTTT
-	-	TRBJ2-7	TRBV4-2	CASSQDPYEQYF	TGTGCCAGCAGCCAAGATCCCTACGAGCAGTACTTC
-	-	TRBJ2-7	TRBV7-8	CASSLRGPSSYEQYF	TGTGCCAGCAGCCTTCGCGGCCCGAGCTCCTACGAGCAGTACTTC
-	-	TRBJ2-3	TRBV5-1	CASSGVTRINTDTQYF	TGCGCCAGCAGCGGCGTGACACGTATTAACACAGATACGCAGTATTTT
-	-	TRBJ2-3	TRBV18	CASSPGGTDTQYF	TGTGCCAGCTCACCAGGGGGCACAGATACGCAGTATTTT
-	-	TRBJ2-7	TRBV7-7	CASSPRGLVYEQYF	TGTGCCAGCAGCCCCCGGGGCTTAGTCTACGAGCAGTACTTC
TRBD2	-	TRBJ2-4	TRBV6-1	CASSEEASGRALVPNIQYF	TGTGCCAGCAGTGAAGAGGCTAGCGGGAGGGCATTGGTTCCAAACATTCAGTACTTC
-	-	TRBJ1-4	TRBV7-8	CASSLARTGGKNEKLFF	TGTGCCAGCAGCTTAGCTAGGACGGGGGGTAAAAATGAAAAACTGTTTTTT